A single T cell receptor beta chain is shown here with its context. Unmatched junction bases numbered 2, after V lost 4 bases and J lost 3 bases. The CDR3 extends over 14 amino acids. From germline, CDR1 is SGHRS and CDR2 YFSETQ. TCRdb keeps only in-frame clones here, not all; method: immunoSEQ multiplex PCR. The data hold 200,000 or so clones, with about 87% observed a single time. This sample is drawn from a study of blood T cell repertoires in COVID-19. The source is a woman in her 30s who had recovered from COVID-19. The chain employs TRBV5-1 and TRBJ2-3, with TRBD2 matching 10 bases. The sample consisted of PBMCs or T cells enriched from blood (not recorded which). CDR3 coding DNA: TGCGCCAGCAGCACGACTAGCGGGACAGATACGCAGTATTTT. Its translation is CASSTTSGTDTQYF.